The present T cell receptor (beta chain) was sequenced within a study of response to subunit inactivated influenza vaccine. Study-wide results and caveats: Each seasonal influenza vaccination recruits few new T cells, the authors suggested.

Each CDR3 protein gets one entry after TCRdb re-called the RT-PCR reads with MiXCR. Here the sample spans about half a million distinct CDR3 sequences, approximately 7.7% being singletons. The V and J ends lost 1 base and 7 bases respectively, with 14 bases between them. Germline values: CDR1 LGHNA, CDR2 YNFKEQ. The CDR3 loop spans 15 amino acids. This clonotype turned up a few times. Its antigen is unknown. This chain connects TRBV4-2 to TRBJ2-1, with a tentative D call TRBD2 (7 bases). The sequence was collected from a man aged 50 to 69 who received an inactivated influenza vaccine. Material: PBMCs from blood, obtained roughly 24 months after vaccination. The CDR3 DNA follows: TGTGCCAGCAGCCAAGGGGGGGCTAGCGGTAATGAGCAGTTCTTC. This gives the protein CASSQGGASGNEQFF.